The subject of this entry is one T cell receptor beta chain. The CDR3 loop spans 15 amino acids. J was trimmed by 7 bases and V by 4 bases; bases with no gene match: 7. CDR1 SGDLS and CDR2 YYNGEE come from the germline V gene. This sample is part of a study of blood T cell repertoires in COVID-19. Overall study: T cells, B-cell-depleted T cells, or PBMCs supplied cDNA or gDNA.

TCRdb's table, derived via immunoSEQ multiplex PCR, lists solely in-frame clones and lacks some. The sample shows just over 250,000 clones, more than 85% of them seen only once. The receptor was isolated from a person aged 18-30 years with COVID-19, enrolled during active disease. This chain connects TRBV9 to TRBJ2-1; 11 positions agree with TRBD2. Input material: peripheral blood. CDR3 coding DNA: TGTGCCAGCAGCCCGGGACTAGCGGTCGGAAATGAGCAGTTCTTC. Protein product: CASSPGLAVGNEQFF.